What follows are 20 T cell receptor beta chains derived from one specimen sequenced in a study of cytomegalovirus exposure and HLA in healthy donors. Using immunoSEQ multiplex PCR, the repertoire was profiled, and TCRdb retains in-frame clones only, with some absent. The table has tens of thousands of clones, roughly 96% seen once; the top ten hold around 0.78%. Sample: PBMCs. All receptors derive from a man in his late teens or twenties in good health and CMV-seronegative.

V and J are TRBV27 and TRBJ2-2; 10 nucleotides match TRBD1. Germline assignment: CDR1 MNHEY and CDR2 SMNVEV (reference sequence). V was pared by 5 bases and J by 6 bases, with 9 bases of the junction left unmatched. The CDR3 runs to 16 residues. CDR3 in DNA: TGTGCCAGCAGTGGCCGGGACAGGGGATGGGCCGGGGAGCTGTTTTTT. This gives the protein CASSGRDRGWAGELFF.

The chain couples TRBV5-1 to TRBJ2-1; the D gene is possibly TRBD1 (7 bases). The CDR3 contains 16 residues. CDR1 is SGHRS, CDR2 YFSETQ, per germline. V was pared by 0 bases and J by 4 bases, with 14 bases between. The CDR3 spells CASSLGVTGTYNEQFF. The CDR3 DNA reads TGCGCCAGCAGCTTGGGCGTGACAGGGACTTACAATGAGCAGTTCTTC.

The rearrangement uses TRBV6-6 and TRBJ1-1, with TRBD1 matching 8 bases. The CDR3 consists of 14 residues. With 6 bases clipped from V and 5 bases from J, the junction kept 8 bases outside the gene matches. Germline lookup yields CDR1 MNHNY and CDR2 SVGAGI (reference sequence). This chain's CDR3 is CASSLRGRETEAFF. DNA of the CDR3: TGTGCCAGCAGCCTCAGGGGGCGAGAAACTGAAGCTTTCTTT.

This clone came up once. The chain recombines TRBV7-9 with TRBJ2-3; 14 nucleotides agree with TRBD2. This CDR3 contains 19 residues. Germline values: CDR1 SEHNR, CDR2 FQNEAQ (reference sequence). V lost 4 bases to trimming and J lost 7 bases; unmatched junction nucleotides: 16. The CDR3 DNA reads as TGTGCCAGCAGCTCGACTAGCGGGAGGGCCTCCCAACTACCCAATACGCAGTATTTT. Amino acid sequence: CASSSTSGRASQLPNTQYF.

This chain connects TRBV9 to TRBJ2-7, with 10 bases matching TRBD1. J lost 2 bases, V lost 0 bases, and 20 bases had no gene match. This CDR3 comprises 21 residues. The germline V gene has CDR1 SGDLS and CDR2 YYNGEE. The CDR3: CASSVAYHGDTGTGDTYEQYF. The CDR3 DNA reads TGTGCCAGCAGCGTAGCTTATCATGGAGACACAGGGACAGGGGACACCTACGAGCAGTACTTC.

This sequence joins TRBV27 and TRBJ1-6, with no clear D. This CDR3 comprises 14 residues. V lost 6 bases and J lost 10, with 16 bases in between. Germline values: CDR1 MNHEY, CDR2 SMNVEV (reference sequence). This chain's CDR3 is CASSWVRSASPLHF. The CDR3 DNA reads TGTGCCAGCAGCTGGGTACGGAGCGCCTCACCCCTCCACTTT.

This clone has only one observation. This rearrangement joins TRBV6-5 to TRBJ2-5; no firm D call. Germline-derived CDR1 and CDR2 are MNHEY and SVGAGI. The germline V and J ends were trimmed by 2 bases and 1 base, with 14 bases remaining between them. The CDR3 consists of 16 residues. The CDR3 reads CASSYDFVRTQETQYF. CDR3 DNA sequence: TGTGCCAGCAGTTACGACTTTGTCAGAACCCAAGAGACCCAGTACTTC.

This clone was observed once. This chain links TRBV7-8 with TRBJ2-7; tentatively, D is TRBD1 (6 bases). The germline V gene encodes CDR1 SGHVS and CDR2 FQNEAQ. The CDR3 is made up of 10 amino acids. With 4 bases removed from V and 12 bases from J, the gap between germline ends came to 10 bases. CDR3 DNA sequence: TGTGCCAGCAGCTCCGGACAGCCGTACTTC. Residues: CASSSGQPYF.

The chain joins TRBV7-2 to TRBJ2-3; D perhaps matches TRBD2 (6 bases). CDR1 is SGHTA and CDR2 is FQGNSA in the germline V gene. This CDR3 has 16 residues. Trimming took 1 base from V and 0 from J, leaving 11 bases between them. The DNA for the CDR3 is TGTGCCAGCAGCTTAGAAGGGGCGGGAAGCACAGATACGCAGTATTTT. Amino acids: CASSLEGAGSTDTQYF. Filled out from reference TRBV7-2 and TRBJ2-3, the complete variable domain reads GAGVSQSPSNKVTEKGKDVELRCDPISGHTALYWYRQSLGQGLEFLIYFQGNSAPDKSGLPSDRFSAERTGGSVSTLTIQRTQQEDSAVYLCASSLEGAGSTDTQYFGPGTRLTVL.

A single count supports this clone. The rearrangement joins TRBV7-3 to TRBJ2-3, with TRBD2 identical over 8 bases. Trimming removed 4 bases from V and 0 bases from J; junction bases left unmatched: 12. This CDR3 is 18 amino acids long. Germline V gene sequence: CDR1 SGHTA, CDR2 FQGTGA. The CDR3 DNA reads as TGTGCCAGCAGCTCACAAAGCGGGAGCGGGCTAAGCACAGATACGCAGTATTTT. Translation: CASSSQSGSGLSTDTQYF. Together with reference TRBV7-3 and TRBJ2-3, the CDR3 gives the full variable domain: GAGVSQTPSNKVTEKGKYVELRCDPISGHTALYWYRQSLGQGPEFLIYFQGTGAADDSGLPNDRFFAVRPEGSVSTLKIQRTERGDSAVYLCASSSQSGSGLSTDTQYFGPGTRLTVL.

The V and J genes are TRBV9 and TRBJ2-1; 10 nucleotides align to TRBD2. Losses at the gene ends were 6 bases for V and 7 bases for J; bases not matched to a gene: 13. Germline V gene sequence: CDR1 SGDLS, CDR2 YYNGEE. The CDR3 has 16 amino acids. The DNA of the CDR3 is TGTGCCAGCAACTTCATGGCAGCGGGAGGGGAAAATGAGCAGTTCTTC. Amino acids: CASNFMAAGGENEQFF. Full variable domain (rest looked up from reference TRBV9 and TRBJ2-1): DSGVTQTPKHLITATGQRVTLRCSPRSGDLSVYWYQQSLDQGLQFLIQYYNGEERAKGNILERFSAQQFPDLHSELNLSSLELGDSALYFCASNFMAAGGENEQFFGPGTRLTVL.

The genes are TRBV7-2 and TRBJ2-5, with a tentative D call TRBD2 (6 bases). V lost 3 bases and J 2 bases, leaving 10 bases between the germline ends. The CDR3 runs to 14 residues. Germline V gene sequence: CDR1 SGHTA, CDR2 FQGNSA. The DNA for the CDR3 is TGTGCCAGCAGCTTCTTGGGAGGTCAAGAGACCCAGTACTTC. Protein product: CASSFLGGQETQYF.

The chain is built from TRBV6-6 and TRBJ2-1, with D uncertain. The V and J ends lost 9 bases and 1 base respectively, with 13 bases between them. The CDR3 is made up of 14 amino acids. Germline lookup yields CDR1 MNHNY and CDR2 SVGAGI (reference sequence). CDR3: CARAQQISYNEQFF. CDR3 in DNA: TGTGCCAGGGCCCAACAGATTTCCTACAATGAGCAGTTCTTC.

The V call is TRBV5-4, the J call TRBJ2-7; 7 nucleotides agree with TRBD1. The CDR3 has 14 residues. Germline loops: CDR1 SGHNT, CDR2 YYREEE (reference sequence). Trimming at V came to 0 bases and at J to 9 bases, leaving 9 bases not matched to a gene. This CDR3 is CASSLDRGLGGQYV. CDR3 coding DNA: TGTGCCAGCAGCTTGGACAGGGGTCTAGGTGGGCAGTACGTC.

This clone was counted a single time. The genes are TRBV18 and TRBJ2-1; TRBD2 matches 8 bases. CDR3 length equals 19 residues. The V gene end was trimmed by 1 base and the J gene end by 9 bases; junction bases not matched to a gene: 20. Germline CDR1 is KGHSH and CDR2 is LQKENI. The CDR3 region is CASSPRQSRREVASVEQFF. The CDR3 nucleotides are TGTGCCAGCTCACCACGACAGTCCAGGCGGGAGGTCGCAAGTGTTGAGCAGTTCTTC.

The sample holds one count of this clone. The V and J genes are TRBV29-1 and TRBJ2-1; D is ambiguous. CDR1 and CDR2 (germline): SQVTM, ANQGSEA. V was trimmed by 5 bases and J by 0 bases, leaving 5 bases between them. The CDR3 covers 12 residues. CDR3 amino acids: CSVLSSYNEQFF. The CDR3 DNA sequence: TGCAGCGTTCTGAGCTCCTACAATGAGCAGTTCTTC.

This clone was detected once. Other nucleotide sequences from this sample produce the same CDR3. The chain employs TRBV29-1 and TRBJ1-2; D call uncertain. Trimming cost V 2 bases and J 5 bases, with 6 bases left between them. CDR1 SQVTM and CDR2 ANQGSEA come from the germline V gene. This CDR3 has 11 residues. The CDR3 sequence is CSVESGYGYTF. CDR3 bases: TGCAGCGTTGAATCCGGTTATGGCTACACCTTC.

The V and J genes are TRBV30 and TRBJ2-5; weak D call: TRBD2 (5 bases). This CDR3 comprises 12 residues. Germline-derived CDR1 and CDR2 are GTSNPN and SVGIG (reference sequence). Trimming pared 0 bases from V and 4 bases from J, leaving 6 bases between. In nucleotides, the CDR3 is TGTGCCTGGAGTGTACGGGGAGAGACCCAGTACTTC. Amino acids: CAWSVRGETQYF.

The table lists this clone with a count of one. This chain uses TRBV19 with TRBJ2-3; D is uncertain. Per the germline V gene, CDR1 is LNHDA and CDR2 is SQIVND (reference sequence). Trimming removed 9 bases from V and 3 bases from J, with 19 bases in between. The CDR3 is 15 residues long. CDR3 DNA sequence: TGTGCCAGCCGCGCTGCCTTTGCCCGAACAGATACGCAGTATTTT. Translating it yields CASRAAFARTDTQYF. Looking up the rest from reference TRBV19 and TRBJ2-3 gives the full variable domain: DGGITQSPKYLFRKEGQNVTLSCEQNLNHDAMYWYRQDPGQGLRLIYYSQIVNDFQKGDIAEGYSVSREKKESFPLTVTSAQKNPTAFYLCASRAAFARTDTQYFGPGTRLTVL.

This clone was counted a few times. V usage is TRBV5-1 and J usage is TRBJ1-2; 9 bases map to TRBD1. Germline-derived CDR1 and CDR2 are SGHRS and YFSETQ. This CDR3 spans 16 amino acids. J lost 8 bases, V lost 3 bases, and 14 bases had no gene match. The CDR3 nucleotides are TGCGCCAGCAGCTCGGACCTCCGGGACAGGGATCCGGGCTACACCTTC. Amino acids: CASSSDLRDRDPGYTF. The variable domain in full, completed from reference TRBV5-1 and TRBJ1-2, reads KAGVTQTPRYLIKTRGQQVTLSCSPISGHRSVSWYQQTPGQGLQFLFEYFSETQRNKGNFPGRFSGRQFSNSRSEMNVSTLELGDSALYLCASSSDLRDRDPGYTFGSGTRLTVV.